One and the same sample provided the 27 T cell receptor beta chains below, sequenced in a study of T-cell reconstitution after alpha-beta-depleted transplantation in children. The TCRbeta library was prepared with unique molecular identifiers. TCRdb re-called the PCR reads with MiXCR, one entry per CDR3 protein. In the table there are 450,000 to 500,000 distinct CDR3 sequences, around 12% of which are singletons. The source material was PBMCs from the stem cell graft donor, sampled from the stem cell graft. The receptors derive from a human donor who donated a stem cell graft to a child with combined immunodeficiency.

The chain combines TRBV6-1 with TRBJ2-1; D tentatively reads TRBD1 or TRBD2 (5 bases each). With 4 bases removed from V and 10 bases from J, the gap between germline ends came to 11 bases. Germline V CDR1 and CDR2: MNHNS, SASEGT. This CDR3 has 12 residues. As DNA, the CDR3 is TGTGCCAGCAGTGGGGACGGATGGGAGCAGTTCTTC. This codes for CASSGDGWEQFF.

This clonotype has just a few counts. The V gene is TRBV7-2, the J gene TRBJ2-7; D is unclear. V dropped 1 base and J dropped 2 bases, with 9 bases sitting between them. Germline assignment: CDR1 SGHTA and CDR2 FQGNSA. The CDR3 contains 14 residues. CDR3 bases: TGTGCCAGCAGCTTAGTTGTTAGTCCCTACGAGCAGTACTTC. The encoded protein is CASSLVVSPYEQYF.

The table lists this clonotype with a few counts. J is TRBJ2-3 and V is TRBV27; a possible D gene is TRBD2 (6 bases). V shed 6 bases and J shed 2 bases, with 12 bases lying between them. Per germline, CDR1 MNHEY and CDR2 SMNVEV (reference sequence). The CDR3 totals 14 residues. The CDR3 DNA is TGTGCCAGCAGCTTACTAGCCACCACAGATACGCAGTATTTT. Protein: CASSLLATTDTQYF.

There are many counts of this clonotype. V usage is TRBV12-3 or TRBV12-4 and J usage is TRBJ2-1; D could derive from TRBD1 or TRBD2 (5 bases each). The CDR3 extends over 11 amino acids. Trimming left V 4 bases short and J 13 bases short, with 11 bases between. The CDR3: CASSYRGPQFF. In DNA form, the CDR3 reads TGTGCCAGCAGTTACCGGGGCCCTCAGTTCTTC.

This chain joins TRBV2 and TRBJ2-1, with 8 bases matching TRBD2. Losses at the gene ends were 6 bases for V and 3 bases for J; bases not matched to a gene: 4. CDR1 is SNHLY and CDR2 is FYNNEI in the germline V gene. This CDR3 contains 14 residues. CDR3 residues: CASRTSGGYNEQFF. CDR3 sequence (DNA): TGTGCCAGCAGAACTAGCGGAGGCTACAATGAGCAGTTCTTC.

The chain combines TRBV20-1 with TRBJ2-5; D may be TRBD2 (6 bases). The CDR3 spans 14 residues. The V gene lost 6 bases and the J gene lost 0 bases, with 14 bases spanning the gap. Germline values: CDR1 DFQATT, CDR2 SNEGSKA (reference sequence). CDR3 DNA sequence: TGCAGTGCCCAGGTTGGGGGGTACCAAGAGACCCAGTACTTC. It encodes CSAQVGGYQETQYF.

This chain connects TRBV11-2 to TRBJ2-5, with a tentative D call TRBD2 (6 bases). The germline gives CDR1 SGHAT, CDR2 FQNNGV. The CDR3 extends over 14 amino acids. V lost 5 bases, J lost 5 bases, and 15 bases lay in between. CDR3 DNA sequence: TGTGCCAGCAGCGGACTTTGGGGGAGGGAGACCCAGTACTTC. Its protein product is CASSGLWGRETQYF. Drawing the rest from reference TRBV11-2 and TRBJ2-5, the complete variable domain is EAGVAQSPRYKIIEKRQSVAFWCNPISGHATLYWYQQILGQGPKLLIQFQNNGVVDDSQLPKDRFSAERLKGVDSTLKIQPAKLEDSAVYLCASSGLWGRETQYFGPGTRLLVL.

This CDR3 reads CASSRRGGQSETQYF. The CDR3 DNA reads as TGTGCCAGCAGTAGGAGGGGGGGCCAATCAGAGACCCAGTACTTC. The chain recombines TRBV6-1 with TRBJ2-5, with D perhaps TRBD2 (7 bases). This CDR3 comprises 15 residues. Trimming left V 5 bases short and J 4 bases short, with 17 bases between. The germline CDR1 and CDR2 sequences are MNHNS and SASEGT.

This clonotype has a count of ten or more. The chain has TRBV6-2 or TRBV6-3 and TRBJ2-7; D call uncertain. Between the trimmed V and J ends, which lost 5 bases and 1 base, there was a span of 6 bases. Germline assignment: CDR1 MNHEY and CDR2 SVGEGT. This CDR3 has 12 amino acids. CDR3 region: CASSAGSYEQYF. CDR3 nucleotides: TGTGCCAGCAGTGCCGGGTCCTACGAGCAGTACTTC.

CDR3: CASSFEEPGTANHQNQPQHF. CDR3 DNA sequence: TGTGCCAGCAGCTTTGAGGAACCCGGGACAGCTAATCACCAGAATCAGCCCCAGCATTTT. The chain couples TRBV11-1 to TRBJ1-5; 7 bases are a match to TRBD1. The length of the CDR3 is 20 residues. Germline values: CDR1 SGHAT, CDR2 FQDESV (reference sequence). Trimming took 3 bases from V and 4 from J; bases not matched to a gene: 21. Supplemented by reference TRBV11-1 and TRBJ1-5, the full variable domain reads EAEVAQSPRYKITEKSQAVAFWCDPISGHATLYWYRQILGQGPELLVQFQDESVVDDSQLPKDRFSAERLKGVDSTLKIQPAELGDSAMYLCASSFEEPGTANHQNQPQHFGDGTRLSIL.

This clonotype showed up just a few times. The chain combines TRBV28 with TRBJ2-5, with D tentatively TRBD2 (5 bases). Trimming pared 5 bases from V and 0 bases from J, leaving 10 bases between. The CDR3 runs to 14 residues. Germline-derived CDR1 and CDR2 are MDHEN and SYDVKM. The CDR3 sequence is CASSQDYNQETQYF. In DNA, the CDR3 is TGTGCCAGCAGTCAAGACTACAACCAAGAGACCCAGTACTTC.

This clonotype came up a few times. The rearrangement uses TRBV7-8 and TRBJ1-5, with 8 bases aligning to TRBD1. From germline, CDR1 is SGHVS and CDR2 FQNEAQ. This CDR3 is built from 17 residues. Trimming removed 5 bases from V and 0 bases from J; junction bases left unmatched: 9. For the CDR3, the DNA is TGTGCCAGCAGCCCGGGACAGGCGTTGAATAGCAATCAGCCCCAGCATTTT. Amino acids: CASSPGQALNSNQPQHF.

This chain links TRBV7-2 with TRBJ1-3, with TRBD1 as a possible D gene (5 bases). CDR3 length: 15 residues. Trimming took 1 base from V and 4 from J, leaving 11 bases between them. Germline loops: CDR1 SGHTA, CDR2 FQGNSA. The CDR3 loop reads CASSLDSGTGNTIYF. As DNA, the CDR3 is TGTGCCAGCAGCTTAGATTCAGGGACCGGAAACACCATATATTTT.

The chain recombines TRBV6-2 or TRBV6-3 with TRBJ1-5; D gene uncertain. CDR1 MNHEY and CDR2 SVGEGT come from the germline V gene. This CDR3 is built from 13 residues. V gave up 7 bases and J gave up 6 bases, with 13 bases separating them. CDR3 nucleotide sequence: TGTGCCAGCACGACGGTGGTGGGTCAGCCCCAGCATTTT. It encodes CASTTVVGQPQHF.

This rearrangement joins TRBV10-2 to TRBJ2-1; 10 positions match TRBD1. The CDR3 sequence is 14 residues long. Trimming removed 4 bases from V and 8 bases from J; junction bases left unmatched: 5. Germline V gene sequence: CDR1 WSHSY, CDR2 SAAADI. In DNA, the CDR3 is TGCGCCAGCAGTGCCGGGACAGGGGAGGATGAGCAGTTCTTC. Translating gives CASSAGTGEDEQFF.

The J gene is TRBJ2-5, the V gene TRBV25-1; TRBD1 might be the D (5 bases). Trimming removed 7 bases from V and 5 bases from J, with 23 bases in between. The CDR3 sequence is 16 residues long. Germline assignment: CDR1 MGHDK and CDR2 SYGVNS. CDR3 nucleotide sequence: TGTGCCAGCACCAGACAGAGAGCTAGATTTCGGGAGACCCAGTACTTC. This encodes CASTRQRARFRETQYF. Full variable domain (missing parts from reference TRBV25-1 and TRBJ2-5): EADIYQTPRYLVIGTGKKITLECSQTMGHDKMYWYQQDPGMELHLIHYSYGVNSTEKGDLSSESTVSRIRTEHFPLTLESARPSHTSQYLCASTRQRARFRETQYFGPGTRLLVL.

This clonotype was detected many times. The chain uses TRBV20-1 and TRBJ1-6, with a weak D call TRBD1 (5 bases). The V gene lost 1 base and the J gene lost 8 bases, with 24 bases spanning the gap. CDR1 DFQATT and CDR2 SNEGSKA come from the germline V gene (reference sequence). The CDR3 runs to 18 residues. In nucleotides, the CDR3 is TGCAGTGCTAGAGCTCTCCGGGGGGGTTGGCTTTGGGATTCACCCCTCCACTTT. It specifies CSARALRGGWLWDSPLHF.

This clonotype occurred many times. DNA for the CDR3: TGTGCCACCACGAGGCCGGGCACAGATACGCAGTATTTT. Translating it yields CATTRPGTDTQYF. The J gene is TRBJ2-3, the V gene TRBV27; D remains ambiguous. Germline V gives CDR1 MNHEY, CDR2 SMNVEV (reference sequence). The CDR3 spans 13 residues. Deletions cut 10 bases from V and 1 base from J, with 12 bases between.

This clonotype was found a few times. The chain has TRBV18 and TRBJ1-3; D unclear. Trimming took 3 bases from V and 0 from J, leaving 12 bases between them. CDR1 and CDR2 from the germline V gene are KGHSH and LQKENI. This CDR3 spans 16 amino acids. Written as DNA, the CDR3 is TGTGCCAGCTCACCCCAGCCGGACTCCTCTGGAAACACCATATATTTT. Translation gives CASSPQPDSSGNTIYF.

There are a few counts of this clonotype. The genes are TRBV12-3 or TRBV12-4 and TRBJ1-5; D unclear. V was cut by 5 bases and J by 0 bases, with 8 bases left in between. CDR3 length equals 14 residues. As DNA, the CDR3 is TGTGCCAGCAGTGTCCGACCTAGCAATCAGCCCCAGCATTTT. Protein sequence: CASSVRPSNQPQHF.

This clonotype appeared a few times. V gene TRBV4-3 combines with J gene TRBJ1-5; no clear D gene. The CDR3 loop spans 13 amino acids. Looked up from germline, CDR1 is LGHNA and CDR2 is YSLEER. V lost 0 bases and J lost 6, with 6 bases in between. The CDR3, as DNA: TGCGCCAGCAGCCAAGAAGTCGGTCAGCCCCAGCATTTT. Amino acid sequence: CASSQEVGQPQHF.

The chain links TRBV20-1 to TRBJ1-6, with a weak D call TRBD1 (6 bases). The CDR3 covers 14 residues. Germline V lookup: CDR1 DFQATT, CDR2 SNEGSKA (reference sequence). V lost 4 bases to trimming and J lost 7 bases, with 14 bases between them. The CDR3 here is CSANDYRENSPLHF. The DNA for the CDR3 is TGCAGTGCTAACGATTACAGGGAAAATTCACCCCTCCACTTT.

The V gene is TRBV4-3, the J gene TRBJ2-3; tentative D call: TRBD2 (6 bases). From germline, CDR1 is LGHNA and CDR2 YSLEER. This CDR3 region has 16 residues. V was cut by 2 bases and J by 0 bases, with 12 bases left in between. The CDR3 DNA reads as TGCGCCAGCAGCCAATTTGCGGGGACCAGCACAGATACGCAGTATTTT. It yields the protein CASSQFAGTSTDTQYF.

Only a few counts were recorded for this clonotype. The V and J genes are TRBV7-3 and TRBJ2-3; perhaps D is TRBD1 or TRBD2 (5 bases each). Germline CDR1 SGHTA, CDR2 FQGTGA. Trimming shortened V by 4 bases and J by 6 bases, and 20 bases separated the two germline ends. This CDR3 region has 16 residues. This CDR3 is CASSSSPGTDLDTQYF. The CDR3 region has the DNA TGTGCCAGCAGCTCATCCCCCGGGACGGACCTTGATACGCAGTATTTT.

This clonotype has at least ten counts. This CDR3 is CASSYEAGGPSSYNEQFF. The DNA for the CDR3 is TGTGCCAGCAGTTACGAGGCGGGAGGGCCGAGCTCCTACAATGAGCAGTTCTTC. The chain joins TRBV6-2 or TRBV6-3 to TRBJ2-1, with TRBD2 identical over 9 bases. The V and J ends lost 2 bases and 0 bases, in that order; junction bases with no gene match: 8. Per germline, CDR1 MNHEY and CDR2 SVGEGT. The CDR3 contains 18 residues.

This clonotype was found many times. V usage is TRBV6-2 or TRBV6-3 and J usage is TRBJ2-7; maybe TRBD1 (6 bases). The CDR3 sequence is 15 residues long. Germline V lookup: CDR1 MNHEY, CDR2 SVGEGT. V lost 0 bases and J 2 bases, leaving 11 bases between the germline ends. CDR3 amino acids: CASSYSRGKTYEQYF. The CDR3, as DNA: TGTGCCAGCAGTTACTCGAGGGGGAAGACCTACGAGCAGTACTTC.

The chain employs TRBV6-2 or TRBV6-3 and TRBJ1-5, with 10 bases identical to TRBD1. CDR3 length: 15 amino acids. From germline, CDR1 is MNHEY and CDR2 SVGEGT. V was clipped by 6 bases and J by 2 bases; unmatched bases: 4. The CDR3 is CASSVGTGGNQPQHF. CDR3 nucleotide sequence: TGTGCCAGCAGCGTTGGGACAGGGGGCAATCAGCCCCAGCATTTT.